This T cell receptor (beta chain) stems from a study of blood T cell repertoires in COVID-19. Background on the study: The study drew acute and convalescent COVID-19 samples from the United States, Italy and Spain. Sources were T cells, B-cell-depleted T cells, or PBMCs; the material itself was cDNA or gDNA.

The authors' processing: Counts of nucleated cells, estimated from reference gene primer amplification, were obtained. Method: immunoSEQ multiplex PCR; TCRdb's copy keeps in-frame clones and lacks some. The V and J calls and clone size were taken over from that table, and D and trimming were inferred from the DNA. Among tens of thousands of clones listed, 80% to 90% were seen once. CDR3 length: 16 residues. Germline assignment: CDR1 MNHNS and CDR2 SASEGT. With 3 bases clipped from V and 4 bases from J, the junction kept 8 bases outside the gene matches. The rearrangement joins TRBV6-1 to TRBJ2-2; 7 bases agree with TRBD2. What was sequenced was peripheral blood. The sequence came from a man aged 35-49 years with acute or convalescent COVID-19. The CDR3 nucleotides are TGTGCCAGCAGTGATCAAGCGGGGCTGGGCACCGGGGAGCTGTTTTTT. Translated: CASSDQAGLGTGELFF.